A few counts support the clone carrying this TCR beta chain. The antigen is unknown. The data belong to a study of response to subunit inactivated influenza vaccine. The CDR3 has 16 residues. Trimming stripped 1 base from V and 1 base from J, with 11 bases between. Study observations and caveats: T cells newly recruited by each seasonal influenza vaccination are few, the authors suggested.

TCRdb re-called the RT-PCR reads through MiXCR, storing one row per CDR3 protein. The table shows around 500,000 distinct CDR3 sequences, with roughly 11% occurring only once. The sequences come from PBMCs from blood, collected more than 35 days after vaccination. This TCR was recovered from a man aged 45-65 years who received an inactivated influenza vaccine. This chain links TRBV12-3 or TRBV12-4 with TRBJ2-1, with D possibly being TRBD2 (5 bases). The CDR3 nucleotides read TGTGCCAGCAGTTTAGGGCCCCGGGATTCCTACAATGAGCAGTTCTTC. This encodes CASSLGPRDSYNEQFF.